Reported below is one TCR beta chain. Its matching antigen is unknown. The V gene lost 0 bases and the J gene lost 0 bases, with 9 bases spanning the gap. CDR1 LGHNA and CDR2 YNFKEQ come from the germline V gene. CDR3 length: 16 residues. This specimen comes from a study of human T cells and chemical hapten exposure. Background on the study: Upper back patch tests used 0.01% DPC, scored after 6 days. Women made up most patients, who had alopecia areata, totalis or universalis. Findings of the study overall: DPC sensitization produced no change in TCRs with frequency above 1 in 1000. Expanded TCR sets contained significantly more large CDR3 similarity clusters than controls.

TCRdb redid the calling of the RACE reads with MiXCR, one entry per CDR3 protein. This sample yields about 190,000 distinct CDR3 sequences, of which 20% to 25% are seen a single time; 2% to 2.5% belongs to the top ten. Time point described: patch test 3, about 24 weeks after DPC sensitization. The treatment: therapeutic diphenylcyclopropenone sensitization with weekly scalp DPC. This clonotype was obtained from a woman between 35 and 50 years old with alopecia areata. Some clones in this sample may be carry-over from other donors' samples. The sample was whole blood, taken in connection with sensitization to the hapten diphenylcyclopropenone (DPC). V is TRBV4-2 and J is TRBJ2-1; weak D call: TRBD2 (6 bases). Written as DNA, the CDR3 is TGTGCCAGCAGCCAAGATAGACTAGTCTCCTACAATGAGCAGTTCTTC. Translated, it gives CASSQDRLVSYNEQFF.